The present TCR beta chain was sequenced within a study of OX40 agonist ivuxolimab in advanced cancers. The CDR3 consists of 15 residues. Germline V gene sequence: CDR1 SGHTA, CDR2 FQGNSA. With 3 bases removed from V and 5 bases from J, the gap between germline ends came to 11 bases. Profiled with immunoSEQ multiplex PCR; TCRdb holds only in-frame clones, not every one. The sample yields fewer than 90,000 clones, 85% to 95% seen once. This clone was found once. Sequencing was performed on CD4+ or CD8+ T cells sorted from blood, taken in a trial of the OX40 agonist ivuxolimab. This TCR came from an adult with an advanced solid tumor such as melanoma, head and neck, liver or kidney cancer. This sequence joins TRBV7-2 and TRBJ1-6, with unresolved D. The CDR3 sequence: CASSFPLGDNSPLHF. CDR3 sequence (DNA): TGTGCCAGCAGCTTCCCCTTGGGAGATAATTCACCCCTCCACTTT.